The 19 T cell receptor beta chains reported below all come from one sample, sequenced in a study of a mutant IDH1 vaccine in newly diagnosed glioma. Time point of the sample: week 5, during vaccination. Vaccinated patients received 300 ug of mutant IDH1 20-mer peptide per dose, with topical imiquimod. Repertoires were generated with immunoSEQ multiplex PCR, while TCRdb's copy carries only in-frame clones and drops some. The table shows just under 80,000 clones, with roughly 90% occurring only once. For these TCRs, the target antigens are not known. Source: PBMCs, taken from a glioma patient whose treatment included an IDH1 peptide vaccine. These receptors came from a woman aged 45 to 65 with glioma.

There are a few counts of this clone. The J gene is TRBJ2-6, the V gene TRBV6-5; no reliable D call. Trimming took off 0 bases at V and 3 bases at J, with 0 bases between the two ends. Per the germline V gene, CDR1 is MNHEY and CDR2 is SVGAGI. This CDR3 is built from 13 residues. CDR3 protein: CASSYSGANVLTF. The CDR3 DNA sequence: TGTGCCAGCAGTTACTCTGGGGCCAACGTCCTGACTTTC.

This clone appeared a few times. The genes are TRBV7-2 and TRBJ2-3, with 11 bases matching TRBD2. The germline V gene encodes CDR1 SGHTA and CDR2 FQGNSA. The CDR3 runs to 15 residues. After removal of 4 bases from V and 5 bases from J, the junction contained 5 bases not matched to a gene. The CDR3 DNA is TGTGCCAGCAGCTCGCTAGCGGGAGGAATAGATACGCAGTATTTT. Translating gives CASSSLAGGIDTQYF.

The chain carries TRBV20-1 and TRBJ1-2; D not resolved. Between the trimmed V and J ends, which lost 5 bases and 1 base, there was a span of 5 bases. The CDR3 length is 11 residues. Germline V gene lookup returns CDR1 DFQATT and CDR2 SNEGSKA (reference sequence). The CDR3 DNA sequence: TGCAGTGCTCTCTTTAACTATGGCTACACCTTC. This codes for CSALFNYGYTF.

The V and J genes are TRBV5-5 and TRBJ1-1; D remains unclear. The V gene's germline CDR1 is SGHKS and CDR2 YYEKEE (reference sequence). This CDR3 spans 18 amino acids. V was clipped by 4 bases and J by 2 bases, with 24 bases between them. In DNA, the CDR3 is TGTGCCAGCAGCCACCTTGGCACAGTCACGGAGGGAAACACTGAAGCTTTCTTT. The encoded protein is CASSHLGTVTEGNTEAFF.

The count of this clone is one. This chain joins TRBV4-1 and TRBJ2-1; D not resolved. Looked up from germline, CDR1 is MGHRA and CDR2 is YSYEKL. Trimming pared 1 base from V and 4 bases from J, leaving 14 bases between. The CDR3 consists of 16 residues. CDR3 loop: CASSQGQAISYNEQFF. CDR3 DNA sequence: TGCGCCAGCAGCCAAGGGCAGGCGATAAGTTACAATGAGCAGTTCTTC.

The V and J genes are TRBV5-4 and TRBJ2-1, with a weak D call TRBD2 (5 bases). Germline CDR1 and CDR2: SGHNT and YYREEE (reference sequence). The V gene lost 4 bases and the J gene lost 2 bases, with 10 bases spanning the gap. The CDR3 length is 14 residues. CDR3 sequence reads: CASSPLEAYNEQFF. CDR3 DNA: TGTGCCAGCAGCCCCCTGGAGGCCTACAATGAGCAGTTCTTC.

J is TRBJ2-1 and V is TRBV19; 7 positions match TRBD1. V gave up 4 bases and J gave up 9 bases; unmatched junction bases: 3. This CDR3 contains 12 residues. Germline CDR1 and CDR2: LNHDA and SQIVND (reference sequence). The CDR3 protein is CASSRGQSEQFF. Written as DNA, the CDR3 is TGTGCCAGTAGTAGGGGACAGTCTGAGCAGTTCTTC.

The chain combines TRBV11-2 with TRBJ2-5; perhaps D is TRBD1 or TRBD2 (5 bases each). V was trimmed by 5 bases and J by 5 bases, leaving 24 bases between them. This CDR3 spans 17 amino acids. Germline CDR1 SGHAT, CDR2 FQNNGV. The CDR3 reads CASSPGGWEGRGETQYF. The CDR3 DNA is TGTGCCAGCAGCCCTGGGGGTTGGGAAGGGCGAGGCGAGACCCAGTACTTC.

Comments on this clone: Other nucleotide sequences from this sample produce the same CDR3. The chain has TRBV5-1 and TRBJ1-1, with D possibly TRBD1 on 6 matching bases. V shed 4 bases and J shed 1 base, with 8 bases lying between them. CDR3 length: 13 residues. The germline V gene has CDR1 SGHRS and CDR2 YFSETQ. CDR3 DNA: TGCGCCAGCAGCCGCAGGGGGAACACTGAAGCTTTCTTT. Translated, it gives CASSRRGNTEAFF.

The chain uses TRBV4-1 and TRBJ2-1, with 7 nucleotides matching TRBD2. With V trimmed by 2 bases and J by 8 bases, 15 bases remained unmatched. The CDR3 covers 17 residues. From germline, CDR1 is MGHRA and CDR2 YSYEKL. CDR3 DNA: TGCGCCAGCAGCCAACCCACTGCCCCTACTAGCGACTATGAGCAGTTCTTC. Protein sequence: CASSQPTAPTSDYEQFF.

The CDR3 protein is CALAGGPSEQYF. CDR3 in DNA: TGTGCCTTAGCGGGAGGGCCCAGCGAGCAGTACTTC. The genes are TRBV30 and TRBJ2-7; TRBD2 matches 11 bases. The CDR3 runs to 12 residues. Unmatched junction bases numbered 5, after V lost 7 bases and J lost 6 bases. CDR1 is GTSNPN and CDR2 is SVGIG in the germline V gene (reference sequence).

The chain recombines TRBV7-9 with TRBJ2-7; 9 bases are shared with TRBD1. Germline CDR1 is SEHNR and CDR2 is FQNEAQ (reference sequence). Trimming took 2 bases from V and 3 from J; bases not matched to a gene: 8. The CDR3 runs 16 residues. Written as DNA, the CDR3 is TGTGCCAGCAGCTTAAGGACGGGACAGGGCAACTACGAGCAGTACTTC. This sequence encodes CASSLRTGQGNYEQYF.

The genes are TRBV6-5 and TRBJ1-4; D perhaps matches TRBD1 (5 bases). The V gene's germline CDR1 is MNHEY and CDR2 SVGAGI. This CDR3 comprises 14 residues. The ends were cut back, 8 bases at V and 7 bases at J, with 17 bases in the middle. The CDR3 is CASRFRERGEKLFF. Written as DNA, the CDR3 is TGTGCCAGCCGGTTCAGGGAAAGAGGTGAAAAACTGTTTTTT.

The J gene is TRBJ2-1, the V gene TRBV7-8; TRBD2 agrees at 8 bases. Trimming took 4 bases from V and 1 from J; bases not matched to a gene: 6. The CDR3 is 16 amino acids. In germline, CDR1 is SGHVS, CDR2 FQNEAQ. The CDR3 DNA reads as TGTGCCAGCAGCTACCGGACTAGCAGATCCTACAATGAGCAGTTCTTC. Protein sequence: CASSYRTSRSYNEQFF.

CDR3 bases: TGTGCCAGCATGTCAGGGGCCAATCAGCCCCAGCATTTT. Amino acids: CASMSGANQPQHF. The chain employs TRBV6-1 and TRBJ1-5, with D maybe TRBD1 (6 bases). V was shortened by 7 bases and J by 3 bases, with 10 bases between the two germline ends. CDR1 and CDR2 from the germline V gene are MNHNS and SASEGT. The CDR3 has 13 residues.

The chain carries TRBV4-1 and TRBJ1-5; D might be TRBD1 (5 bases). Trimming took 4 bases from V and 3 from J, leaving 13 bases between them. Per germline, CDR1 MGHRA and CDR2 YSYEKL. The CDR3 sequence is 15 residues long. The DNA for the CDR3 is TGCGCCAGCAGCCTCGACGGGGGGATCAATCAGCCCCAGCATTTT. This translates into CASSLDGGINQPQHF.

This clone showed up just once. The chain carries TRBV9 and TRBJ2-4; no definite D call. In germline, CDR1 is SGDLS, CDR2 YYNGEE. The V and J ends lost 0 bases and 6 bases respectively, with 16 bases between them. The CDR3 consists of 16 residues. CDR3 sequence (DNA): TGTGCCAGCAGCGTAGGCGGTTCCCCATCCCTAAACATTCAGTACTTC. Amino acids: CASSVGGSPSLNIQYF.

The rearrangement uses TRBV12-5 and TRBJ1-2; D is undetermined. The CDR3 has 17 amino acids. The V gene's germline CDR1 is LGHNT and CDR2 FRNRAP. Trimming stripped 0 bases from V and 4 bases from J, with 18 bases between. The CDR3 spells CASGLVLTGKGGYGYTF. The CDR3, as DNA: TGTGCTAGTGGTTTGGTACTGACCGGAAAAGGTGGCTATGGCTACACCTTC.

This clone was seen only a few times. The gene calls are TRBV11-2 and TRBJ1-1; D ambiguous. Trimming removed 0 bases from V and 2 bases from J, with 7 bases in between. There are 14 residues in the CDR3. CDR1 is SGHAT, CDR2 FQNNGV, per germline. CDR3 DNA sequence: TGTGCCAGCAGCTTAGAACAGTTTAACACTGAAGCTTTCTTT. Encoded protein: CASSLEQFNTEAFF.